This paragraph reports one T cell receptor (beta chain). Its antigen remains unknown. With 60 Vbeta and 13 Jbeta primers, the PCR was carried out. Some clones are missing from TCRdb's copy, which holds only in-frame ones; the method was immunoSEQ multiplex PCR. This table lists about 39,000 clones. The CDR3 consists of 16 residues. Per germline, CDR1 SNHLY and CDR2 FYNNEI. V lost 3 bases and J 4 bases, leaving 18 bases between the germline ends. This record belongs to a study of cytomegalovirus exposure and HLA in healthy donors. General study points: Relative to the roughly 690-donor mean, N-insertions were reportedly fewer in an Asian-associated ancestry cluster in a later analysis. Rarity marked most TCR sequences, yet some public TCRs occurred in many donors. In vitro checks showed that three CMV-associated chains really do target CMV antigens. The authors reported that TCR beta sequences could predict HLA-A and HLA-B alleles. These predictions were accurate for most subjects in the first cohort.

The clonotype originates from a woman in her 30s in good health and CMV-seropositive. This chain joins TRBV2 and TRBJ2-5, with a possible D match to TRBD2 (7 bases). Material for sequencing was PBMCs. The CDR3 protein is CASSERGRGRRETQYF. DNA of the CDR3: TGTGCCAGCAGTGAGCGGGGGCGGGGGCGGCGAGAGACCCAGTACTTC.